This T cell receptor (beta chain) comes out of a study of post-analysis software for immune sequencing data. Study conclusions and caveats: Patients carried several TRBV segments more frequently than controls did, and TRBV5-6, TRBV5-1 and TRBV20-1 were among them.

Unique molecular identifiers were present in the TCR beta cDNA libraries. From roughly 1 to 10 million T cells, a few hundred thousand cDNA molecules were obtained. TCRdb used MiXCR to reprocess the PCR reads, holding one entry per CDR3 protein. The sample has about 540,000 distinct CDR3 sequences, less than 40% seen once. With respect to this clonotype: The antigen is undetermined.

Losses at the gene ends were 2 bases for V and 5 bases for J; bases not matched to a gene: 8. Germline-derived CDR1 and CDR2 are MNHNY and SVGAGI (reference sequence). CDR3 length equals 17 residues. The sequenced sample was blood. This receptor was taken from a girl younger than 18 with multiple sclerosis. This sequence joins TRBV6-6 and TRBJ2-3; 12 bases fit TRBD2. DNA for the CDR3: TGTGCCAGCAGTTACATACTAGCGGGGGGATTGGAAGATACGCAGTATTTT. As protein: CASSYILAGGLEDTQYF.